This T cell receptor beta chain was identified during a study of regulatory T cells in long-lasting Graves disease (dated by TCRdb to about 2021). In terms of the full investigation: Patients with newly diagnosed Graves' disease had been on antithyroid drugs for under 3 months. Peripheral blood TCR sequencing and RNA sequencing compared persistent Graves' disease patients with newly diagnosed Graves' disease patients. The study took place in China and was registered as a clinical trial. A total of some 35 samples underwent TCR sequencing, from some 13 patients with persistent Graves' disease and roughly 20 patients with newly diagnosed Graves' disease. Broad study findings and their caveats: Compared with newly diagnosed patients, patients with persistent Graves' disease had lower TCR Shannon entropy and fewer highly expanded clones, which suggests clonal expansion. Sequencing and analysis were limited to the TCR beta chain. The authors acknowledged the small sample size as a limitation that may reduce accuracy. TRBV28, TRBJ1-2 and TRBJ2-5 were preferentially used in persistent disease, while TRBV20-1 and TRBJ2-1 were favored in newly diagnosed disease. Persistent patients shared more public clonotypes among themselves (under 3,000) than newly diagnosed patients did (roughly 920). Only peripheral blood was studied, because thyroid tissue, the primary lesion, was inaccessible.

Libraries were built with multiplex PCR. Sequenced using an Illumina HiSeq 4000. CDR3 regions were amplified by Arm-PCR with iRepertoire HTBI primers to construct TCR beta libraries. Gel purification was performed on PCR products prior to sequencing. Turning to the authors' computational methods: Gene usage analysis of CDR3 amino acid clonotypes relied on the approximately 60 TRBV and 15 or so TRBJ segments identified across samples. COPE and FqMerger were used to merge the filtered high-quality paired reads into contigs. BLAST was used to align contigs to IMGT TRBV, TRBD and TRBJ reference genes, with CDR3 defined following IMGT. Highly expanded clones were defined as clonotypes with a frequency above 0.1%. Repertoire diversity was measured by Shannon entropy, and V-J evenness by the Gini coefficient. Public clonotypes were defined as clonotypes shared by more than one individual. TCRdb cleaned the public reads at Q25 with fastp, built clones with MiXCR and kept in-frame beta chains. Identical CDR3 proteins give one entry, which carries the most common genes and DNA. V and J calls and clone size were set by TCRdb, not the authors. The sample data list 250,000 to 300,000 distinct CDR3 sequences, and about 17% of these were observed just once. 14% of the sample comes from the top ten.

The sample's time point label, in plain terms: newly diagnosed GD, antithyroid drugs for less than 3 months. For both TCR sequencing and RNA sequencing, RNA was extracted from PBMCs in TRIzol. Graves' disease was diagnosed according to American Thyroid Association guidelines. Patients for the study were recruited at an endocrinology department in Xi'an, China. From each patient, about 9 milliliters of peripheral blood was collected into an EDTA anticoagulant tube. Ficoll Paque Plus density gradient separation was used to isolate PBMCs, and no further T cell sorting was performed. RNA quality was checked with an Agilent 2100 Bioanalyzer and agarose gel, and concentration with a NanoDrop 2000. This clonotype occurred many times. It lacks a known antigen. No per-base quality is available; no much larger clone lies one base away. The germline V gene (reference sequence) sets CDR1 to MNHEY and CDR2 to SMNVEV. Including the terminal cysteine and phenylalanine, the CDR3 comprises 13 residues. Only CDR3 DNA is held: 39 bases, read in frame from base 1. V is reduced by 4 bases and J by 6 bases, leaving a spacing of 7 bases between them.

The sample was also linked to a second study, of T cells in Graves' hyperthyroidism and ophthalmopathy. As described in the second report: A patient counted as having stable Graves' hyperthyroidism if no progression to ophthalmopathy occurred over 18 months of follow-up. Hyperthyroidism patients were newly diagnosed, had a disease duration of under 2 months, and were aged 18 to 65 years. Any patient with an uncontrolled infection, another autoimmune disease, pregnancy or lactation was excluded. Diagnoses relied on clinical symptoms, serum thyroxine and TRAb, thyroid ultrasound and orbital computed tomography. For the first round of RT-PCR on the TCR CDR3, the HTBI primer set was used together with the Qiagen OneStep RT-PCR kit. Most expanded thyroid clonotypes (frequency above 0.001) were also detected in blood, a finding suggesting that blood repertoires may reflect thyroid immune responses. In cross-validation, a model built on a 13 V-J signature told ophthalmopathy apart from stable hyperthyroidism with 85% to 90% sensitivity and around 84% specificity, and in testing the same model reached 80%/75%. In validation, the model predicted progression to ophthalmopathy a median of roughly 6.2 months before onset, with 70% to 71% sensitivity and roughly 79% specificity. To identify distinguishing TCR V-J signatures, a discovery cohort of around 98 patients was used, comprising under 45 with Graves' ophthalmopathy and 57 with stable Graves' hyperthyroidism. Prospective prediction of ophthalmopathy was tested in an independent validation cohort of approximately 19 hyperthyroidism patients and approximately 17 patients who later progressed to ophthalmopathy. For training and testing, the 110 or so patients in the discovery cohort were randomly divided in a 7:3 ratio. In addition, the study compared T-cell repertoires in thyroid tissue and in blood from a handful of Graves' hyperthyroidism patients. After blood sampling, hyperthyroidism patients were treated with methimazole at a starting dose of 30 mg daily, and ophthalmopathy patients were treated with high-dose intravenous methylprednisolone. Libraries were constructed in a second round of multiplex PCR, after which size selection and purification were performed. The libraries were sequenced on an Illumina HiSeq2000 using paired-end 100 bp reads. SOAPnuke was used to process the raw data, throwing out any read that contained adapters or uncalled bases, had a mean Phred below 15, or lacked an exact constant-primer or identifier match. High-quality paired reads were merged with COPE v1.2.5, and unique nucleotide sequences were defined as clonotypes. MiTCR v1.1 was used to align clonotypes to the IMGT TRBV, TRBD and TRBJ reference segments. Only V-J combinations with frequency above 0.0001, covering about 99% of repertoires, were analysed. A TCS score was defined as the ratio of F50 (clonal expansion) to E x V (chaos), with BLOSUM62-based TCRdist applied between CDR3 peptides within each V-J. Welch's t-statistics and random forest reduced roughly 540 V-J features to fewer than 15, which were used in a naive Bayes classifier (R e1071). Sample size was not statistically predetermined, and blinding of investigators to group allocation was not performed. The paper reports TCR Vbeta CDR3 sequencing of approximately 140 peripheral blood samples: 40 to 45 ophthalmopathy, under 80 hyperthyroidism and around 17 progressor patients.

This TCR was recovered from a woman aged 25-40 years with Graves disease. Donor details come from another sample of the same person, matched by shared clones. Sample: peripheral blood mononuclear cells (PBMCs), taken at new diagnosis, from a patient treated with antithyroid drugs. Recombination joined TRBV27 with TRBJ1-6; no D gene can be assigned with confidence. The nucleotide sequence reads TGTGCCAGCAGTTCCCCCGTTAATTCACCCCTCCACTTT. It translates as CASSSPVNSPLHF.